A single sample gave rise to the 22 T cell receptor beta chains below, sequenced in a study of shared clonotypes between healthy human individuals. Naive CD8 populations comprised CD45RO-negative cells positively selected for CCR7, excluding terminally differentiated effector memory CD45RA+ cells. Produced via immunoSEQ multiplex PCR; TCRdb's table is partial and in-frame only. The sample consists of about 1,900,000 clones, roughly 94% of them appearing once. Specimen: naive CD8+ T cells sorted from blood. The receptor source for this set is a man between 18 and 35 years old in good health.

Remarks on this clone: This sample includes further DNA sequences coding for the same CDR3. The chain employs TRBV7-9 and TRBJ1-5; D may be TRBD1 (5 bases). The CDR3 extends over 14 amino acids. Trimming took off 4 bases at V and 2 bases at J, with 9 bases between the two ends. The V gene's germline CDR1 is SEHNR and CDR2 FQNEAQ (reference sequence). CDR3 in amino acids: CASSSGVGNQPQHF. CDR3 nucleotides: TGTGCCAGCAGCTCGGGGGTGGGCAATCAGCCCCAGCATTTT.

CDR3 DNA: TGCGCCAGCAGTGCTTTAGGGTCGGACACCGGGGAGCTGTTTTTT. It encodes CASSALGSDTGELFF. The chain links TRBV10-1 to TRBJ2-2; D is uncertain. Germline V gene data show CDR1 as WNHNN and CDR2 as SYGVQD (reference sequence). The CDR3 contains 15 residues. V was clipped by 4 bases and J by 3 bases, with 12 bases between them.

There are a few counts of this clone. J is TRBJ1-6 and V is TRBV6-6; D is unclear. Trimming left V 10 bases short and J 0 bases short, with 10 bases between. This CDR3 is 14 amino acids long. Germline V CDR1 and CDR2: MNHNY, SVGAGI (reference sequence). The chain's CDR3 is CATEDGSYNSPLHF. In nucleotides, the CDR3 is TGTGCCACCGAAGACGGCTCCTATAATTCACCCCTCCACTTT.

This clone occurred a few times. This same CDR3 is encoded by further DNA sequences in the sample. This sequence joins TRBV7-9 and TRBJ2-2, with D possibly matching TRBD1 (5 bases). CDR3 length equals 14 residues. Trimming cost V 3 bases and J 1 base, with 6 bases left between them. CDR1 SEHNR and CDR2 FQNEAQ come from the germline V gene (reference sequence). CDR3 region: CASSLQGNTGELFF. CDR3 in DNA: TGTGCCAGCAGCTTGCAGGGGAACACCGGGGAGCTGTTTTTT.

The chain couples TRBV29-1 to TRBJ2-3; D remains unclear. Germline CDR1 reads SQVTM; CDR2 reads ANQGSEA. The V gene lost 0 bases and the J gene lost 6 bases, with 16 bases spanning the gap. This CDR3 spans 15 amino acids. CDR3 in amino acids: CSVEDQSPYSDTQYF. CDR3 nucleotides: TGCAGCGTTGAAGATCAGAGTCCCTACTCGGATACGCAGTATTTT.

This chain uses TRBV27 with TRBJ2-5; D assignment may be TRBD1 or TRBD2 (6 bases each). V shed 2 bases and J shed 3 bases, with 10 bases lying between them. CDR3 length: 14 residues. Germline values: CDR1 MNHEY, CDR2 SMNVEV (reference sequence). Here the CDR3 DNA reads TGTGCCAGCAGTTTAAGGAGGGGGGAAGAGACCCAGTACTTC. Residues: CASSLRRGEETQYF.

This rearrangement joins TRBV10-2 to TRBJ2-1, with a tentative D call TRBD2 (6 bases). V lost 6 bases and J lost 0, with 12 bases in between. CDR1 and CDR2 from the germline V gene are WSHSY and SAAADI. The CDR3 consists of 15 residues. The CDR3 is CASSAGPNSYNEQFF. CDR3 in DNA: TGCGCCAGCAGCGCGGGACCCAACTCCTACAATGAGCAGTTCTTC.

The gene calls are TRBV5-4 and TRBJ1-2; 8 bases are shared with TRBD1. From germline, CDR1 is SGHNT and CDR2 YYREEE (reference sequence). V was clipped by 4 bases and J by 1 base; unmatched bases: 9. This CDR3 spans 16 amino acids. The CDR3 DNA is TGTGCCAGCAGCGAAGCTACAGGGGGACGTAACTATGGCTACACCTTC. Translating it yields CASSEATGGRNYGYTF.

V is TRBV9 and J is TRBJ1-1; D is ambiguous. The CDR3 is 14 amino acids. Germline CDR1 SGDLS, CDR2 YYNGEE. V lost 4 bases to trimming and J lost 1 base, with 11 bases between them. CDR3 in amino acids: CASSSYSQNTEAFF. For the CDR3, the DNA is TGTGCCAGCAGCTCGTACAGCCAGAACACTGAAGCTTTCTTT.

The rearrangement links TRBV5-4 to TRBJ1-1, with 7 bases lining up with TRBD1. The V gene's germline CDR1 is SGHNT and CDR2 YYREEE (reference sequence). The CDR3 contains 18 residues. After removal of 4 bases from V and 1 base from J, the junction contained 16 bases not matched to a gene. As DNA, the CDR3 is TGTGCCAGCAGCCCGAGTGGCTGGACAGGCGGGCGGAACACTGAAGCTTTCTTT. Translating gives CASSPSGWTGGRNTEAFF. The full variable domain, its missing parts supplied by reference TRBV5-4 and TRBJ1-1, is ETGVTQSPTHLIKTRGQQVTLRCSSQSGHNTVSWYQQALGQGPQFIFQYYREEENGRGNFPPRFSGLQFPNYSSELNVNALELDDSALYLCASSPSGWTGGRNTEAFFGQGTRLTVV.

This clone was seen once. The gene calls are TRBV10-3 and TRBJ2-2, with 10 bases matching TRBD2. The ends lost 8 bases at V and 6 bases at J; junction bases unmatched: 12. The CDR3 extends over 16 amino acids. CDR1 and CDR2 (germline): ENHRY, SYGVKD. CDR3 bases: TGTGCCATCCTAGGGGCTAGCGGGAGTAGGGCCGGGGAGCTGTTTTTT. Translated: CAILGASGSRAGELFF.

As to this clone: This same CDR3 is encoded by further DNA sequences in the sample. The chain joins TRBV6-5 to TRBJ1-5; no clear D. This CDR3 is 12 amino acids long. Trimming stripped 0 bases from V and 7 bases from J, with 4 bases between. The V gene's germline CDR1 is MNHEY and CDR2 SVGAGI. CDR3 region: CASSYSGQPQHF. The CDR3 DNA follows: TGTGCCAGCAGTTACTCGGGGCAGCCCCAGCATTTT.

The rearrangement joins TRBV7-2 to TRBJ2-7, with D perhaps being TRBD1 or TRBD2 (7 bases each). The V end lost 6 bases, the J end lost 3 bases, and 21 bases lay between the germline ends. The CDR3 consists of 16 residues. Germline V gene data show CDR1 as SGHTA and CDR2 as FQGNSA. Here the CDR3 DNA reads TGTGCCAGCAGTTGGGGGGGAGACAGGGCGATCTACGAGCAGTACTTC. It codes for CASSWGGDRAIYEQYF.

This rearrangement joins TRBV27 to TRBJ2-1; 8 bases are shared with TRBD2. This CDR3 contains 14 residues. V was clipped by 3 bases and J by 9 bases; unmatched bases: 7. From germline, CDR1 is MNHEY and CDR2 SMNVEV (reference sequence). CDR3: CASSLTGGPGEQFF. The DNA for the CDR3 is TGTGCCAGCAGTTTGACGGGAGGGCCGGGTGAGCAGTTCTTC.

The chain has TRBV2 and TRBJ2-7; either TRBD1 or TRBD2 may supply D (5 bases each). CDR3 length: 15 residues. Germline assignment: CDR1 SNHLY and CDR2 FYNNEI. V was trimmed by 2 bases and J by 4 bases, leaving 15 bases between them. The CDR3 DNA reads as TGTGCCAGCAGTGAACTGGCAGGGAGCTTATACGAGCAGTACTTC. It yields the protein CASSELAGSLYEQYF. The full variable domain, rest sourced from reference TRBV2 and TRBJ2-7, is EPEVTQTPSHQVTQMGQEVILRCVPISNHLYFYWYRQILGQKVEFLVSFYNNEISEKSEIFDDQFSVERPDGSNFTLKIRSTKLEDSAMYFCASSELAGSLYEQYFGPGTRLTVT.

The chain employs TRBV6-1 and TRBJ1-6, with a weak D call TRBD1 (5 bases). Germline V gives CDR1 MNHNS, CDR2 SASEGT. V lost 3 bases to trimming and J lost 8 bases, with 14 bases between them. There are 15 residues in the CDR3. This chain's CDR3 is CASSDSGPPYSPLHF. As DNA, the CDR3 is TGTGCCAGCAGTGACTCGGGGCCGCCTTATTCACCCCTCCACTTT.

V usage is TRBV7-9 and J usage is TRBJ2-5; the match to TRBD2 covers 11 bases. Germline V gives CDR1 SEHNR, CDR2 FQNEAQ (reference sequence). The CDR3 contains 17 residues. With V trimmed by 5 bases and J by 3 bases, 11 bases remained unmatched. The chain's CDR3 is CASSPRTSGYHEETQYF. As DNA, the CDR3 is TGTGCCAGCAGCCCCCGGACTAGCGGGTATCATGAAGAGACCCAGTACTTC.

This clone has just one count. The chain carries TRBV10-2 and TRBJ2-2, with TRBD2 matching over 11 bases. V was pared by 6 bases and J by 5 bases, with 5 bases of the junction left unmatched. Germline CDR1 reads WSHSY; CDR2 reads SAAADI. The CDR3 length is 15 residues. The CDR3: CASRLAGGWTGELFF. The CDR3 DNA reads TGCGCCAGCAGATTAGCGGGGGGGTGGACCGGGGAGCTGTTTTTT.

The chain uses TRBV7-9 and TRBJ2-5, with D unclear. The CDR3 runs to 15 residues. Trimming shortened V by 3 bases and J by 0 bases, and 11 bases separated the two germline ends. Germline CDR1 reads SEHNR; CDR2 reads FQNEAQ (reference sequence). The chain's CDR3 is CASSFNVSYQETQYF. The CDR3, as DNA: TGTGCCAGCAGCTTTAACGTCTCATACCAAGAGACCCAGTACTTC.

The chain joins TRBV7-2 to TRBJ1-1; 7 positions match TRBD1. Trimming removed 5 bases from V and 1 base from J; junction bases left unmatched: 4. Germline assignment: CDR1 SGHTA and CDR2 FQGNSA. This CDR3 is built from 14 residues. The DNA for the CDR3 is TGTGCCAGCAGCCCGCAGGGGGAGAACACTGAAGCTTTCTTT. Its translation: CASSPQGENTEAFF.

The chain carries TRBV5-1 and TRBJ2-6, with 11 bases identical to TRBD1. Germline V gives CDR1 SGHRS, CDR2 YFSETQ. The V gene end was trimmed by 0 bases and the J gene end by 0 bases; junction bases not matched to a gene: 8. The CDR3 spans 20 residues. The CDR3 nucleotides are TGCGCCAGCAGCTTGGCTATCGGGACAGGGGGATACTCTGGGGCCAACGTCCTGACTTTC. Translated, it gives CASSLAIGTGGYSGANVLTF. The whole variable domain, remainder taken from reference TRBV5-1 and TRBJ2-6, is KAGVTQTPRYLIKTRGQQVTLSCSPISGHRSVSWYQQTPGQGLQFLFEYFSETQRNKGNFPGRFSGRQFSNSRSEMNVSTLELGDSALYLCASSLAIGTGGYSGANVLTFGAGSRLTVL.

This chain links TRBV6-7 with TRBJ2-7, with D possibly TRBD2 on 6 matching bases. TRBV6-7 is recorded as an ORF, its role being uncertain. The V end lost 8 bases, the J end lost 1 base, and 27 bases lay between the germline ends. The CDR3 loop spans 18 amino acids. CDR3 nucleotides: TGTGCCAGCCCGCCCCCTAAGCCTCTGAGACTAGAATCCTACGAGCAGTACTTC. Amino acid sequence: CASPPPKPLRLESYEQYF.